Listed here is a single T cell receptor (beta chain). Here immunoSEQ multiplex PCR was the method, and the copy in TCRdb shows in-frame clones only, minus some. The table has hundreds of thousands of clones, around 87% seen once; the top ten hold about 0.0094%. The germline gives CDR1 LGHNA, CDR2 YSLEER. With 3 bases clipped from V and 5 bases from J, the junction kept 19 bases outside the gene matches. The CDR3 has 20 amino acids. The data are from a study of shared T cell receptors in the human thymus. Another study also made use of these data, one on human thymus T cells. That paper adds: Corrective heart surgery yielded resections, and these provided the thymus tissue. Across thymic and blood repertoires, the usage of V and J genes appeared to be biased. A high degree of thymic repertoire overlap among unrelated individuals was reported in related research.

J is TRBJ2-7 and V is TRBV4-3; TRBD2 agrees at 13 bases. The specimen sequenced was thymocytes. The receptor comes from a boy under three years old with a congenital heart defect. The CDR3: CASSHATPTGTSGIVDEQYF. The CDR3 DNA reads as TGCGCCAGCAGCCACGCTACCCCCACAGGGACTAGCGGGATTGTCGACGAGCAGTACTTC.